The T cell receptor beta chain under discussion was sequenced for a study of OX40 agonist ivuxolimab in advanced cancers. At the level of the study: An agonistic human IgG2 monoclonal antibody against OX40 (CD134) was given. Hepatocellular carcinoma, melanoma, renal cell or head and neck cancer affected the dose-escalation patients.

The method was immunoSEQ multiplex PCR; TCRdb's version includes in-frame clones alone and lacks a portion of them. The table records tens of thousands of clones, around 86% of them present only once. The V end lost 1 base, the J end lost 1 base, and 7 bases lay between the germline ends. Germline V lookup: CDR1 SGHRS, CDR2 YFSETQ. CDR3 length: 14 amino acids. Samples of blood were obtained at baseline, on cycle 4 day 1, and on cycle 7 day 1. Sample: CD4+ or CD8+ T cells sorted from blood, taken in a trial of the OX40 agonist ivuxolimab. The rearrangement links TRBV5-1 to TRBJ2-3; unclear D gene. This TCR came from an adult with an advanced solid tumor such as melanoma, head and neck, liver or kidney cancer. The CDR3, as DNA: TGCGCCAGCAGCTTGCAGACGGGCACAGATACGCAGTATTTT. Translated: CASSLQTGTDTQYF.